This TCR beta chain was sequenced for a study of post-analysis software for immune sequencing data. The CDR3 consists of 16 residues. Trimming removed 7 bases from V and 3 bases from J, with 19 bases in between. Germline V gives CDR1 ENHRY, CDR2 SYGVKD. Details on this clonotype: The antigen remains unidentified.

Study-level points and caveats: Patients used five TRBV segments, including TRBV5-6, TRBV5-1 and TRBV20-1, more often than controls.

Built from TCR beta cDNA, the libraries had unique molecular identifiers in them. TCRdb re-called the PCR reads through MiXCR, storing one row per CDR3 protein. Among about half a million distinct CDR3 sequences listed, roughly 45% were seen once. The source is a girl aged 5 to 17 with multiple sclerosis. The rearrangement links TRBV10-3 to TRBJ2-1, with D perhaps TRBD1 or TRBD2 (6 bases each). Material: blood. The CDR3 DNA reads TGTGCCATCACCGAGGGGGAGGATCCACGCTACAATGAGCAGTTCTTC. This codes for CAITEGEDPRYNEQFF.